What follows describes a single TCR beta chain. In the original processing: Scientists estimated how many nucleated cells there were by amplifying reference gene primers. The table came from immunoSEQ multiplex PCR; TCRdb's copy has only in-frame clones and leaves some out. V, J and clone size are those of that table, while D and trimming were read from the DNA. The table has under 300,000 clones, roughly 80% seen once. The CDR3 sequence is 16 residues long. Trimming removed 0 bases at V and 8 bases at J, with 19 bases between. From germline, CDR1 is LGHNA and CDR2 YNFKEQ. This sample stems from a study of blood T cell repertoires in COVID-19. Study summary: Whether acute or convalescent, the COVID-19 samples came from the United States, Italy and Spain. Sources were T cells, B-cell-depleted T cells, or PBMCs; the material itself was cDNA or gDNA.

The gene calls are TRBV4-2 and TRBJ1-2; D is uncertain. Sequences were obtained from peripheral blood. The sequence came from a woman in her sixties or seventies with active or convalescent COVID-19. The CDR3 here is CASSQDGWAETSGYTF. The CDR3 DNA reads TGTGCCAGCAGCCAAGATGGATGGGCAGAAACATCGGGCTACACCTTC.